This T cell receptor beta chain derives from a study of blood T cell repertoires in COVID-19. Overall study: The United States, Italy and Spain provided the acute and convalescent COVID-19 samples. In each case, the material was cDNA or gDNA derived from T cells, B-cell-depleted T cells, or PBMCs.

In the authors' workflow: Reference gene primer amplification in the assay estimated nucleated cell counts. Assay used: immunoSEQ multiplex PCR; TCRdb lists only in-frame clones, some missing. That table gives V, J and clone size, and the DNA gave D and trimming. The sample lists 150,000 or so clones, approximately 84% seen once, with under 5% in the top ten. CDR1 and CDR2 from the germline V gene are SGHRS and YFSETQ. V gave up 0 bases and J gave up 4 bases; unmatched junction bases: 6. CDR3 length: 16 amino acids. The sequence derives from a woman aged 55-69 years with acute or convalescent COVID-19. Sequencing was done on a sample of peripheral blood. This chain uses TRBV5-1 with TRBJ2-2, with 7 bases matching TRBD2. This CDR3 reads CASSLARTRGTGELFF. The DNA of the CDR3 is TGCGCCAGCAGCTTGGCGAGGACTAGAGGCACCGGGGAGCTGTTTTTT.